The present T cell receptor beta chain was sequenced within a study of blood T cell repertoires in COVID-19. Overall study context: There were acute and convalescent COVID-19 samples, and they came from the United States, Italy and Spain. In each case, the material was cDNA or gDNA derived from T cells, B-cell-depleted T cells, or PBMCs.

The germline gives CDR1 MNHEY, CDR2 SVGEGT. Trimming stripped 7 bases from V and 4 bases from J, with 19 bases between. CDR3 length equals 16 residues. The authors' processing: Amplifying reference gene primers gave estimates of nucleated cell counts. The assay was immunoSEQ multiplex PCR, and TCRdb's table has in-frame clones only and misses some. The V and J calls and clone size were taken over from that table, and D and trimming were inferred from the DNA. Of about 250,000 clones in the sample, 70% to 90% were seen once. This clone was picked up a small number of times. Sequencing used peripheral blood. The chain employs TRBV6-2 or TRBV6-3 and TRBJ2-2; D is perhaps TRBD2 (5 bases). The TCR sequence derives from a man older than 75 with acute or convalescent COVID-19. CDR3 amino acids: CASTPRGGRGTGELFF. CDR3 bases: TGTGCCAGCACCCCCCGCGGAGGCCGGGGCACCGGGGAGCTGTTTTTT.